A single sample gave rise to the 15 T cell receptor beta chains below, sequenced in a study of shared T cell receptors in the human thymus. This table comes from immunoSEQ multiplex PCR, and its TCRdb copy is limited to in-frame clones, with some not included. The repertoire has approximately 730,000 clones, 80% to 90% of them found once; the top ten carry more than 0.008%. The same sample was also used in a study of human thymus T cells.

Sequenced material: thymocytes. Source of these receptors: a girl under two years old with a congenital heart defect.

This chain connects TRBV6-5 to TRBJ1-1; 9 bases are shared with TRBD1. The V gene end was trimmed by 1 base and the J gene end by 5 bases; junction bases not matched to a gene: 8. This CDR3 has 16 residues. Germline-derived CDR1 and CDR2 are MNHEY and SVGAGI. The CDR3 region is CASSYLGQGSETEAFF. The CDR3 bases are TGTGCCAGCAGTTACTTGGGACAGGGTTCGGAGACTGAAGCTTTCTTT.

The genes are TRBV2 and TRBJ2-7; 11 nucleotides agree with TRBD1. The CDR3 has 14 amino acids. The V and J ends lost 6 bases and 3 bases, in that order; junction bases with no gene match: 4. CDR1 is SNHLY and CDR2 is FYNNEI in the germline V gene. The CDR3, as DNA: TGTGCCAGCAGCGAGGGACAGGGGGGCTACGAGCAGTACTTC. This encodes CASSEGQGGYEQYF.

The chain uses TRBV9 and TRBJ1-6; weak D call: TRBD1 (6 bases). The CDR3 totals 15 residues. Trimming cost V 5 bases and J 8 bases, with 17 bases left between them. Per the germline V gene, CDR1 is SGDLS and CDR2 is YYNGEE. CDR3 DNA sequence: TGTGCCAGCAGTATAAGGGGGTCTCGGGATTCACCCCTCCACTTT. It is translated as CASSIRGSRDSPLHF.

This clone was picked up a small number of times. The chain has TRBV25-1 and TRBJ2-3, with TRBD1 as a possible D gene (5 bases). The CDR3 contains 16 residues. Trimming removed 2 bases from V and 2 bases from J, with 14 bases in between. Germline assignment: CDR1 MGHDK and CDR2 SYGVNS. Written as DNA, the CDR3 is TGTGCCAGCAGTGAAGGGGAAAGGGGCCACACAGATACGCAGTATTTT. It codes for CASSEGERGHTDTQYF.

The chain joins TRBV4-3 to TRBJ1-1; 7 nucleotides align to TRBD1. Germline lookup yields CDR1 LGHNA and CDR2 YSLEER. CDR3 length equals 15 residues. Losses at the gene ends were 4 bases for V and 2 bases for J; bases not matched to a gene: 7. CDR3: CASSPQGSNNTEAFF. The DNA of the CDR3 is TGCGCCAGCAGCCCACAGGGGAGTAATAACACTGAAGCTTTCTTT.

The chain couples TRBV2 to TRBJ1-1; perhaps TRBD1 as D (6 bases). Germline V CDR1 and CDR2: SNHLY, FYNNEI. This CDR3 region has 13 residues. V lost 4 bases to trimming and J lost 5 bases, with 11 bases between them. CDR3 sequence reads: CASSGQVYTEAFF. CDR3 DNA sequence: TGTGCCAGCAGTGGACAGGTGTATACTGAAGCTTTCTTT.

This chain links TRBV28 with TRBJ2-4; TRBD1 matches at 8 bases. Germline assignment: CDR1 MDHEN and CDR2 SYDVKM. Trimming removed 6 bases from V and 6 bases from J; junction bases left unmatched: 13. CDR3 length equals 16 residues. This CDR3 reads CASSPPGAGGSNIQYF. As DNA, the CDR3 is TGTGCCAGCAGCCCCCCTGGGGCAGGGGGCTCAAACATTCAGTACTTC.

This clone was recorded a few times. One end of the junction varies from germline; a read error may be responsible. The genes are TRBV20-1 and TRBJ2-3; 8 nucleotides align to TRBD2. CDR1 DFQATT and CDR2 SNEGSKA come from the germline V gene (reference sequence). The CDR3 length is 11 residues. CDR3 DNA: TGCAGTGCAAGAGGGCTAGCGGGCGTTTATTTT. Translation gives CSARGLAGVYF.

The rearrangement joins TRBV6-5 to TRBJ1-1; D is possibly TRBD1 (6 bases). The CDR3 loop spans 14 amino acids. CDR1 is MNHEY and CDR2 is SVGAGI in the germline V gene. Trimming took off 5 bases at V and 1 base at J, with 11 bases between the two ends. The CDR3, as DNA: TGTGCCAGCAGTAAACAGGGTCCGAACACTGAAGCTTTCTTT. Translation gives CASSKQGPNTEAFF.

With regard to this clone: Other DNA sequences in the sample encode the same CDR3. The chain uses TRBV7-3 and TRBJ2-1; weak D call: TRBD2 (6 bases). The CDR3 runs to 14 residues. V lost 3 bases and J 1 base, leaving 7 bases between the germline ends. From germline, CDR1 is SGHTA and CDR2 FQGTGA. In DNA form, the CDR3 reads TGTGCCAGCAGCTTGGAGGGGTCCTACAATGAGCAGTTCTTC. Protein: CASSLEGSYNEQFF.

Concerning this clone itself: One end of the junction fails to match germline, which may point to a read error. The CDR3 region has the DNA TGTGCTAGCAGTTGGTCTGTCGGCACTGAAGCTTTCTTT. Protein: CASSWSVGTEAFF. V gene TRBV7-7 combines with J gene TRBJ1-1; D not resolved. CDR1 is SSHAT and CDR2 is FNYEAQ in the germline V gene (reference sequence). This CDR3 has 13 amino acids.

The genes are TRBV7-2 and TRBJ1-6, with D unresolved. The CDR3 loop spans 16 amino acids. V lost 0 bases to trimming and J lost 6 bases, with 12 bases between them. The V gene's germline CDR1 is SGHTA and CDR2 FQGNSA. The CDR3 here is CASSLAGRLGNSPLHF. The CDR3 nucleotides read TGTGCCAGCAGCTTAGCTGGCAGACTTGGTAATTCACCCCTCCACTTT.

The chain couples TRBV4-1 to TRBJ1-3; D not resolved. The germline gives CDR1 MGHRA, CDR2 YSYEKL. V was pared by 2 bases and J by 0 bases, with 11 bases between. The CDR3 is 16 residues long. CDR3 amino acids: CASSQPLRSSGNTIYF. Here the CDR3 DNA reads TGCGCCAGCAGCCAACCACTAAGGAGCTCTGGAAACACCATATATTTT.

The chain is built from TRBV11-2 and TRBJ1-1; D unresolved. The CDR3 runs to 12 residues. V was cut by 2 bases and J by 3 bases, with 4 bases left in between. The germline V gene encodes CDR1 SGHAT and CDR2 FQNNGV. CDR3 coding DNA: TGTGCCAGCAGCTTATATGACACTGAAGCTTTCTTT. Translating gives CASSLYDTEAFF. Variable domain in full (rest from reference TRBV11-2 and TRBJ1-1): EAGVAQSPRYKIIEKRQSVAFWCNPISGHATLYWYQQILGQGPKLLIQFQNNGVVDDSQLPKDRFSAERLKGVDSTLKIQPAKLEDSAVYLCASSLYDTEAFFGQGTRLTVV.

V is TRBV7-2 and J is TRBJ2-5, with 9 bases that match TRBD2. Trimming at V came to 4 bases and at J to 5 bases, leaving 17 bases not matched to a gene. The CDR3 consists of 18 residues. Looked up from germline, CDR1 is SGHTA and CDR2 is FQGNSA. The CDR3 nucleotides read TGTGCCAGCAGCTCCGATCGGAGGGGCGGGGGGGCCGAGGAGACCCAGTACTTC. It yields the protein CASSSDRRGGGAEETQYF.